This T cell receptor beta chain was profiled in a study of blood T cell repertoires in COVID-19. Study in general: Acute and convalescent COVID-19 samples came from the United States, Italy and Spain. T cells, B-cell-depleted T cells, or PBMCs provided the cDNA or gDNA that served as material.

This CDR3 spans 13 amino acids. Deletions cut 4 bases from V and 5 bases from J, with 11 bases between. Germline values: CDR1 MNHEY, CDR2 SVGEGT. Authors' analysis steps: By means of reference gene primer amplification, nucleated cell counts were estimated. Sequencing used immunoSEQ multiplex PCR; TCRdb keeps in-frame clones, though not all of them. That table furnishes V, J and clone size, whereas the DNA furnished D and trimming. This table has 84,000 or so clones, about 82% appearing once. What was sequenced was peripheral blood. This chain links TRBV6-2 or TRBV6-3 with TRBJ1-1; D unclear. The receptor was derived from a woman aged 70-85 years with active or convalescent COVID-19. The CDR3 DNA reads TGTGCCAGCAGTTTTGGTGTCGGGACTGAAGCTTTCTTT. It specifies CASSFGVGTEAFF.